Below, 26 T cell receptor beta chains from the same sample are listed, as sequenced in a study of blood T cell repertoires in COVID-19 (dated by TCRdb to the early 2020s). Preparation of the library involved the immunoSEQ multiplex PCR assay. TCRdb limited this immuneACCESS table to in-frame rearrangements with V and J called. A share of clones is missing; checked studies link under half to unresolved V genes, and the rest is unexplained. This sample lists around 150,000 clones; around 92% were detected once. Jointly, the top ten make up about 4.6% of the sample. Sequencing was done on a sample of peripheral blood. These receptors all come from a man between 25 and 39 years old with COVID-19, enrolled during active disease.

This chain connects TRBV12-5 to TRBJ2-2, with 8 nucleotides matching TRBD1. The germline V gene encodes CDR1 LGHNT and CDR2 FRNRAP. The V and J ends lost 6 bases and 7 bases, in that order; junction bases with no gene match: 4. CDR3 length: 13 amino acids. The CDR3 spells CASGPTGGGELFF. The CDR3 DNA reads TGTGCTAGTGGCCCTACAGGGGGCGGGGAGCTGTTTTTT.

The CDR3, as DNA: TGTGCCACTTACGCCCTGGACAGGCCCTCCTATGGCTACACCTTC. Its translation: CATYALDRPSYGYTF. V gene TRBV6-5 combines with J gene TRBJ1-2; TRBD1 agrees at 7 bases. CDR1 is MNHEY and CDR2 is SVGAGI in the germline V gene. Unmatched junction bases numbered 15, after V lost 10 bases and J lost 4 bases. The CDR3 extends over 15 amino acids.

The sample holds a few counts of this clone. The sample holds other DNA sequences that translate to the same CDR3. The rearrangement uses TRBV27 and TRBJ1-5, with D perhaps matching TRBD1 (5 bases). The germline CDR1 and CDR2 sequences are MNHEY and SMNVEV (reference sequence). V was cut by 6 bases and J by 3 bases, with 12 bases left in between. CDR3 length: 14 residues. CDR3 loop: CASSPDSPNQPQHF. The DNA of the CDR3 is TGTGCCAGCAGCCCAGACAGTCCCAATCAGCCCCAGCATTTT.

This rearrangement joins TRBV6-5 to TRBJ2-7; perhaps TRBD1 as D (5 bases). This CDR3 has 13 amino acids. V lost 2 bases, J lost 3 bases, and 8 bases lay in between. From germline, CDR1 is MNHEY and CDR2 SVGAGI. CDR3 amino acids: CASSYRGNYEQYF. CDR3 bases: TGTGCCAGCAGTTACAGGGGAAACTACGAGCAGTACTTC.

The CDR3 loop reads CASSITSYSYNEQFF. The DNA of the CDR3 is TGTGCCAGTAGTATCACCTCCTACTCCTACAATGAGCAGTTCTTC. This chain links TRBV19 with TRBJ2-1; D gene unclear. Trimming took 3 bases from V and 0 from J, leaving 9 bases between them. CDR1 LNHDA and CDR2 SQIVND come from the germline V gene (reference sequence). The CDR3 runs 15 residues.

This clone was detected once. V is TRBV15 and J is TRBJ1-2; 8 positions match TRBD1. The ends lost 1 base at V and 2 bases at J; junction bases unmatched: 6. The CDR3 is 16 residues long. Germline V gives CDR1 LNHNV, CDR2 YYDKDF (reference sequence). The CDR3 region has the DNA TGTGCCACCAGCAGAGGTGGACAGGGCCCGAACTATGGCTACACCTTC. Protein sequence: CATSRGGQGPNYGYTF.

This clone has more than one count but fewer than ten. The chain recombines TRBV7-3 with TRBJ1-1, with a weak D call TRBD1 (5 bases). Trimming stripped 5 bases from V and 0 bases from J, with 13 bases between. CDR1 and CDR2 from the germline V gene are SGHTA and FQGTGA. This CDR3 has 15 amino acids. In DNA form, the CDR3 reads TGTGCCAGCAGCCCAGACAGTTCTATGAACACTGAAGCTTTCTTT. Translation: CASSPDSSMNTEAFF.

This clone appeared a single time. The chain has TRBV6-5 and TRBJ2-7, with D perhaps TRBD1 (6 bases). The CDR3 covers 13 residues. CDR1 MNHEY and CDR2 SVGAGI come from the germline V gene. V was clipped by 8 bases and J by 3 bases, with 14 bases between them. The CDR3 nucleotides read TGTGCCAGCCGGGTGGGGGCCTACTACGAGCAGTACTTC. This encodes CASRVGAYYEQYF.

This sequence joins TRBV7-9 and TRBJ1-1; D remains ambiguous. Germline CDR1 reads SEHNR; CDR2 reads FQNEAQ (reference sequence). V was trimmed by 5 bases and J by 0 bases, leaving 13 bases between them. This CDR3 spans 15 amino acids. Here the CDR3 reads CASSPGPGMNTEAFF. CDR3 DNA: TGTGCCAGCAGCCCTGGACCGGGAATGAACACTGAAGCTTTCTTT.

The V and J genes are TRBV4-2 and TRBJ1-1, with D hard to call. Germline V gene lookup returns CDR1 LGHNA and CDR2 YNFKEQ. This CDR3 is built from 15 residues. Trimming removed 4 bases at V and 1 base at J, with 13 bases between. The CDR3 nucleotides read TGTGCCAGCAGCCCCCACCTCGAGTGGAACACTGAAGCTTTCTTT. Its protein product is CASSPHLEWNTEAFF.

The V gene is TRBV5-1, the J gene TRBJ1-5, with D unresolved. Trimming left V 2 bases short and J 0 bases short, with 9 bases between. Per the germline V gene, CDR1 is SGHRS and CDR2 is YFSETQ. This CDR3 region has 15 residues. CDR3 DNA: TGCGCCAGCAGCTTATATCCAGGTAGCAATCAGCCCCAGCATTTT. Its translation is CASSLYPGSNQPQHF. Full variable domain (remainder filled in from reference TRBV5-1 and TRBJ1-5): KAGVTQTPRYLIKTRGQQVTLSCSPISGHRSVSWYQQTPGQGLQFLFEYFSETQRNKGNFPGRFSGRQFSNSRSEMNVSTLELGDSALYLCASSLYPGSNQPQHFGDGTRLSIL.

The rearrangement links TRBV30 to TRBJ1-1; TRBD1 might be the D (5 bases). The V end lost 2 bases, the J end lost 7 bases, and 11 bases lay between the germline ends. Germline CDR1 GTSNPN, CDR2 SVGIG (reference sequence). This CDR3 comprises 12 residues. The CDR3 sequence is CAWSRGGIEAFF. In nucleotides, the CDR3 is TGTGCCTGGAGTCGGGGGGGGATTGAAGCTTTCTTT.

In its sample, this clone was seen once. The chain links TRBV7-9 to TRBJ1-2, with TRBD1 matching over 7 bases. There are 14 residues in the CDR3. V lost 3 bases to trimming and J lost 4 bases; unmatched junction nucleotides: 5. From germline, CDR1 is SEHNR and CDR2 FQNEAQ (reference sequence). CDR3 in DNA: TGTGCCAGCAGCTTTACGGGACAGACCTATGGCTACACCTTC. Protein: CASSFTGQTYGYTF.

The gene calls are TRBV7-6 and TRBJ2-3, with 15 bases that match TRBD2. Trimming cost V 3 bases and J 6 bases; bases outside gene matches: 10. Germline V gene data show CDR1 as SGHVS and CDR2 as FNYEAQ. The CDR3 consists of 18 residues. As DNA, the CDR3 is TGTGCCAGCAGCTTCGGACTAGCGGGGGGGGTCCAAGTGGATACGCAGTATTTT. The encoded protein is CASSFGLAGGVQVDTQYF.

The chain combines TRBV5-6 with TRBJ2-7, with D perhaps matching TRBD1 (6 bases). Trimming removed 2 bases at V and 2 bases at J, with 11 bases between. This CDR3 comprises 14 residues. Per germline, CDR1 SGHDT and CDR2 YYEEEE. The CDR3 nucleotides are TGTGCCAGCAGCTTCGAACAGGGCGCCTACGAGCAGTACTTC. Its translation is CASSFEQGAYEQYF. Using reference TRBV5-6 and TRBJ2-7 for the parts outside the CDR3, the full variable domain is DAGVTQSPTHLIKTRGQQVTLRCSPKSGHDTVSWYQQALGQGPQFIFQYYEEEERQRGNFPDRFSGHQFPNYSSELNVNALLLGDSALYLCASSFEQGAYEQYFGPGTRLTVT.

The rearrangement joins TRBV6-5 to TRBJ1-3, with 8 bases matching TRBD1. Germline values: CDR1 MNHEY, CDR2 SVGAGI. The CDR3 runs to 15 residues. Germline trimming cut 0 bases from V and 8 bases from J; bases unmatched to any gene: 6. The CDR3 protein is CASSYSDRGMDTIYF. CDR3 DNA sequence: TGTGCCAGCAGTTACTCAGACAGGGGTATGGACACCATATATTTT.

CDR3 loop: CASSFPQGGMREEQYF. Written as DNA, the CDR3 is TGTGCCAGCAGTTTCCCACAAGGCGGGATGAGGGAGGAGCAGTACTTC. V is TRBV6-6 and J is TRBJ2-7; a weak D match, TRBD2 (6 bases). Germline assignment: CDR1 MNHNY and CDR2 SVGAGI (reference sequence). The CDR3 has 16 amino acids. Trimming pared 4 bases from V and 7 bases from J, leaving 23 bases between.

This chain joins TRBV3-1 (or the pseudogene TRBV3-2) and TRBJ1-2; D possibly corresponds to TRBD1 (6 bases). Trimming removed 1 base from V and 4 bases from J, with 13 bases in between. The germline V gene has CDR1 LGHDT and CDR2 YNNKEL (reference sequence). This CDR3 comprises 15 residues. In nucleotides, the CDR3 is TGTGCCAGCAGCCAAGCACCAGGGGACGTCTATGGCTACACCTTC. This gives the protein CASSQAPGDVYGYTF.

The V call is TRBV19, the J call TRBJ1-4; the match to TRBD1 covers 9 bases. The CDR3 contains 16 residues. Germline V gene lookup returns CDR1 LNHDA and CDR2 SQIVND (reference sequence). The ends lost 3 bases at V and 8 bases at J; junction bases unmatched: 10. In DNA form, the CDR3 reads TGTGCCAGTAGTATCACCCCACAGGGGGCACGGGAAAAACTGTTTTTT. Translating gives CASSITPQGAREKLFF. Combining the CDR3 with reference TRBV19 and TRBJ1-4 gives the whole variable domain DGGITQSPKYLFRKEGQNVTLSCEQNLNHDAMYWYRQDPGQGLRLIYYSQIVNDFQKGDIAEGYSVSREKKESFPLTVTSAQKNPTAFYLCASSITPQGAREKLFFGSGTQLSVL.

The chain joins TRBV10-3 to TRBJ2-2, with 9 bases aligning to TRBD2. CDR1 ENHRY and CDR2 SYGVKD come from the germline V gene. The ends lost 7 bases at V and 1 base at J; junction bases unmatched: 4. The CDR3 is made up of 15 amino acids. The CDR3 protein is CAIKNSGRNTGELFF. The CDR3 coding sequence is TGTGCCATCAAGAATAGCGGGAGGAACACCGGGGAGCTGTTTTTT.

This rearrangement joins TRBV15 to TRBJ1-6; D remains unclear. Germline values: CDR1 LNHNV, CDR2 YYDKDF (reference sequence). V lost 5 bases and J 0 bases, leaving 17 bases between the germline ends. The CDR3 spans 18 residues. The CDR3 here is CATSPAGVFSSYNSPLHF. CDR3 bases: TGTGCCACCAGCCCCGCCGGGGTCTTTAGCTCCTATAATTCACCCCTCCACTTT.

The J gene is TRBJ2-2, the V gene TRBV5-8; the D is unclear. The length of the CDR3 is 15 residues. Per germline, CDR1 SGHTS and CDR2 YDEGEE. V shed 2 bases and J shed 2 bases, with 10 bases lying between them. CDR3 nucleotides: TGTGCCAGCAGCTTAGACTCTCTAAACACCGGGGAGCTGTTTTTT. As protein: CASSLDSLNTGELFF.

The genes are TRBV6-5 and TRBJ2-6; 7 bases are shared with TRBD1. Losses at the gene ends were 8 bases for V and 2 bases for J; bases not matched to a gene: 6. This CDR3 comprises 15 residues. Germline values: CDR1 MNHEY, CDR2 SVGAGI. Written as DNA, the CDR3 is TGTGCCAGCTTCCTCGGACAGGCTGGGGCCAACGTCCTGACTTTC. Translation gives CASFLGQAGANVLTF.

The chain combines TRBV28 with TRBJ1-2; 8 bases match TRBD1. CDR1 and CDR2 from the germline V gene are MDHEN and SYDVKM. V shed 5 bases, J shed 6 bases, and the junction held 20 bases outside the gene matches. The length of the CDR3 is 18 residues. CDR3 sequence reads: CASSLLGQGKGVLDGYTF. The CDR3 DNA sequence: TGTGCCAGCAGTCTCCTCGGACAGGGTAAAGGGGTGTTAGATGGCTACACCTTC.

V usage is TRBV28 and J usage is TRBJ1-2; 7 bases are shared with TRBD1. Germline lookup yields CDR1 MDHEN and CDR2 SYDVKM. Trimming at V came to 6 bases and at J to 8 bases, leaving 9 bases not matched to a gene. This CDR3 contains 13 residues. The chain's CDR3 is CASRATGVIGYTF. As DNA, the CDR3 is TGTGCCAGCAGGGCTACAGGGGTGATAGGCTACACCTTC.

This chain connects TRBV7-9 to TRBJ2-7; TRBD2 aligns across 7 bases. V shed 7 bases, J shed 2 bases, and the junction held 5 bases outside the gene matches. There are 13 residues in the CDR3. Germline CDR1 and CDR2: SEHNR and FQNEAQ (reference sequence). CDR3 amino acids: CASTARGAYEQYF. CDR3 DNA: TGTGCCAGCACCGCCCGGGGGGCCTACGAGCAGTACTTC. The full variable domain, in which reference TRBV7-9 and TRBJ2-7 provide the parts outside the CDR3, is DTGVSQNPRHKITKRGQNVTFRCDPISEHNRLYWYRQTLGQGPEFLTYFQNEAQLEKSRLLSDRFSAERPKGSFSTLEIQRTEQGDSAMYLCASTARGAYEQYFGPGTRLTVT.